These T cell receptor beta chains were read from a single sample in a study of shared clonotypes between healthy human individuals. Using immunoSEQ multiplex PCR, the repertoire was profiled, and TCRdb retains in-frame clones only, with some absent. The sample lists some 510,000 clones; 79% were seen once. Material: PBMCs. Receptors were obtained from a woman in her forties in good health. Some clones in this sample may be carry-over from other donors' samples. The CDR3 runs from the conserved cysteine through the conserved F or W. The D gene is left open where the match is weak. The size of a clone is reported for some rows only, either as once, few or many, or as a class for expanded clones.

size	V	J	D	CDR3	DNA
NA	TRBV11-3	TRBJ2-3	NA	CASSLVASADTQYF	TGTGCCAGCAGCTTAGTAGCTAGCGCAGATACGCAGTATTTT
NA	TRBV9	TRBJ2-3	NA	CASGRRAIRGGTDTQYF	TGTGCCAGCGGTCGGCGCGCGATAAGGGGGGGCACAGATACGCAGTATTTT
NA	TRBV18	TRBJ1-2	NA	CASSWENQGWTLNYGYTF	TGTGCCAGCTCCTGGGAGAATCAAGGATGGACCCTTAACTATGGCTACACCTTC
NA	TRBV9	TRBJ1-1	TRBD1	CASSVGTGGRSTEAFF	TGTGCCAGCAGCGTAGGGACAGGGGGCAGATCAACTGAAGCTTTCTTT
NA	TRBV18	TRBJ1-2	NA	CASSPNKGSFSYGYTF	TGTGCCAGCTCACCAAATAAAGGGTCGTTTAGCTATGGCTACACCTTC
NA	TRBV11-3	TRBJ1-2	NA	CASTVDWGASPGYTF	TGTGCCAGCACCGTCGACTGGGGAGCTTCCCCTGGCTACACCTTC
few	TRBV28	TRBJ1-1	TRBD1	CASSSSGGNTEAFF	TGTGCCAGCAGTAGCTCAGGGGGGAACACTGAAGCTTTCTTT
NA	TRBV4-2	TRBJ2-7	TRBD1	CASSQDWLRQGSSLYF	TGTGCCAGCAGCCAAGATTGGCTGAGACAGGGGTCTAGTCTGTACTTC
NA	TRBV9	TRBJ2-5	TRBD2	CASSGGAGGFSGETQYF	TGTGCCAGCAGCGGGGGAGCGGGAGGGTTTAGTGGCGAGACCCAGTACTTC
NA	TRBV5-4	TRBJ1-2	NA	CASSLSSRGYTF	TGTGCCAGCAGCTTGTCCAGTAGGGGCTACACCTTC
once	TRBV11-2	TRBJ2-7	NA	CASSSSYTATYEQYF	TGTGCCAGCAGCTCCAGTTATACAGCAACCTACGAGCAGTACTTC
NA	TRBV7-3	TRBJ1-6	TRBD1	CASSLRDSDNSPLHF	TGTGCCAGCAGCCTAAGGGACAGTGATAATTCACCCCTCCACTTT
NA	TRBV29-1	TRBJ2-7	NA	CSVSSGTYEQYF	TGCAGCGTTTCCTCCGGGACCTACGAGCAGTACTTC
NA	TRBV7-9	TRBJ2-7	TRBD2	CASSFSGDRLEQYF	TGTGCCAGCAGCTTTAGCGGGGACCGTCTCGAGCAGTACTTC
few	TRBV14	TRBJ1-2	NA	CASSHREGIGYTF	TGTGCCAGCAGCCACAGGGAGGGTATTGGCTACACCTTC
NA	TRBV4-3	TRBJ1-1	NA	CASSQGGAVNTEAFF	TGCGCCAGCAGCCAGGGGGGGGCGGTGAACACTGAAGCTTTCTTT
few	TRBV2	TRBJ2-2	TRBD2	CASSYLAGETGELFF	TGTGCCAGCAGCTACCTAGCGGGAGAGACCGGGGAGCTGTTTTTT
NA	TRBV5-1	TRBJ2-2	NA	CASSARTELTGELFF	TGCGCCAGCAGTGCGAGGACAGAACTCACCGGGGAGCTGTTTTTT
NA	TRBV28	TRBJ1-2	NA	CASSLVGRPYGYTF	TGTGCCAGCAGTTTAGTAGGGAGGCCATATGGCTACACCTTC
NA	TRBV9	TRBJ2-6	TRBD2	CASSVVWESSGRLSGANVLTF	TGTGCCAGCAGCGTAGTTTGGGAGAGTAGCGGGAGACTCTCTGGGGCCAACGTCCTGACTTTC
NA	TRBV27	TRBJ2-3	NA	CASSLSRRLTTDTQYF	TGTGCCAGCAGTTTATCGCGCCGACTCACGACGGATACGCAGTATTTT
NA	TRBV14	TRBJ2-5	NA	CASSQGLEETQYF	TGTGCCAGCAGCCAAGGGTTGGAAGAGACCCAGTACTTC
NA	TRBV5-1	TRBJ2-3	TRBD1	CASSYTGENTDTQYF	TGCGCCAGCAGCTATACAGGGGAGAACACAGATACGCAGTATTTT
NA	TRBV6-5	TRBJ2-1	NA	CASSYMVAALNEQFF	TGTGCCAGCAGTTACATGGTAGCGGCACTCAATGAGCAGTTCTTC
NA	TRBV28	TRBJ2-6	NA	CASSLTAWANVLTF	TGTGCCAGCAGTTTAACGGCTTGGGCCAACGTCCTGACTTTC
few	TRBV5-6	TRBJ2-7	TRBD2	CASSLVEASGTYEQYF	TGTGCCAGCAGCTTGGTTGAGGCTAGCGGGACGTACGAGCAGTACTTC
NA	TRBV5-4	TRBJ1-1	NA	CASSSLWGPRNTEAFF	TGTGCCAGCAGCTCCCTTTGGGGGCCAAGGAACACTGAAGCTTTCTTT
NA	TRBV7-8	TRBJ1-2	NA	CASSRSSRNYGYTF	TGTGCCAGCAGCCGATCGAGCAGGAACTATGGCTACACCTTC
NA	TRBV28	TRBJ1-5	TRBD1	CASSGTGLGNQPQHF	TGTGCCAGCAGCGGGACAGGGCTTGGCAATCAGCCCCAGCATTTT
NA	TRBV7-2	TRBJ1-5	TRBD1	CASSLASGQGGRFSNQPQHF	TGTGCCAGCAGCTTAGCCTCCGGACAGGGTGGTAGGTTTAGCAATCAGCCCCAGCATTTT
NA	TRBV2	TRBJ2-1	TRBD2	CASRKLAAHNEQFF	TGTGCCAGCAGAAAACTAGCGGCCCACAATGAGCAGTTCTTC
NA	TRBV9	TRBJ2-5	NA	CASSRAPGVQETQYF	TGTGCCAGCTCCCGGGCCCCGGGCGTTCAAGAGACCCAGTACTTC
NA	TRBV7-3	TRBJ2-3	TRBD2	CASSSTLAGGPTDTQYF	TGTGCCAGCAGCTCCACTTTAGCGGGAGGGCCCACAGATACGCAGTATTTT
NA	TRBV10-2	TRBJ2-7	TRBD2	CASSGASGGVLRTYEQYF	TGCGCCAGCAGTGGGGCTAGCGGTGGAGTATTGCGTACCTACGAGCAGTACTTC
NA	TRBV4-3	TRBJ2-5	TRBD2	CASSPGLAGGETQYF	TGCGCCAGCAGCCCGGGACTAGCGGGAGGGGAGACCCAGTACTTC